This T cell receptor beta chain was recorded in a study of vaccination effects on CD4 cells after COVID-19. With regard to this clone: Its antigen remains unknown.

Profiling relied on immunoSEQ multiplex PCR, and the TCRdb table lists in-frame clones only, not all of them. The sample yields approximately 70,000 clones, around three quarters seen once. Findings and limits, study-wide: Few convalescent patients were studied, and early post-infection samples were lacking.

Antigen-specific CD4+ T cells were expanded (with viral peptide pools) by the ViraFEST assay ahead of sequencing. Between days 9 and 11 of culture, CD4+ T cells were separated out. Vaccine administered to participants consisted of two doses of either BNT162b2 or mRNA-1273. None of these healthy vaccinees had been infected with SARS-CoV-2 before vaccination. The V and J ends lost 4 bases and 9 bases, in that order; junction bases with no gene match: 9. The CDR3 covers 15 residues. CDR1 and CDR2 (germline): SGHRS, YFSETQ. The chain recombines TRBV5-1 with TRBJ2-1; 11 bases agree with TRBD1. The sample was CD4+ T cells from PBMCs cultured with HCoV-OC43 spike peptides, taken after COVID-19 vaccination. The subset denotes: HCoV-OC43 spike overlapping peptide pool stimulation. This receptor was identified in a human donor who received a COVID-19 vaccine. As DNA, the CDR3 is TGCGCCAGCAGCGGCGGGACAGGGGGGTACGGTGAGCAGTTCTTC. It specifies CASSGGTGGYGEQFF.